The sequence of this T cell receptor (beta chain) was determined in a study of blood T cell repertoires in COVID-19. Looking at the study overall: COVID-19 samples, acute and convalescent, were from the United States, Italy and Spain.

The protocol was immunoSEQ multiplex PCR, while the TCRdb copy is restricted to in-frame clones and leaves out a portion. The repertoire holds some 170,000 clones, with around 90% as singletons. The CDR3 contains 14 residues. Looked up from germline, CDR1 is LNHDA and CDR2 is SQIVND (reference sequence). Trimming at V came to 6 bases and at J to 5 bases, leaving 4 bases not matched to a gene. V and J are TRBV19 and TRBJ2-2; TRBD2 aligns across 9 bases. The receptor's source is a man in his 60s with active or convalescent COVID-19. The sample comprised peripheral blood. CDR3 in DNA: TGTGCCAGTAGACTAGCGGGTGGAACCGGGGAGCTGTTTTTT. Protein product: CASRLAGGTGELFF.